This entry concerns a single T cell receptor beta chain. This clonotype was found many times. The target of this receptor is not known. One base away there is no much larger clone; base qualities are not given. The TCR beta CDR3 regions were amplified from the RNA transcripts. The first round of RT-PCR for the TCR CDR3 was performed with the HTBI primer set and the Qiagen OneStep RT-PCR kit. A second multiplex PCR round built the libraries, followed by size selection and purification. Sequencing of the libraries was done on an Illumina HiSeq2000 using paired-end 100 bp reads. The paper's processing steps were these. SOAPnuke was used to process the raw data, with reads discarded if the reads contained adapters or uncalled bases, had a mean Phred below 15, or lacked an exact constant-primer or identifier match. COPE v1.2.5 was used to merge the high-quality paired reads, and each unique nucleotide sequence was defined as a clonotype. MiTCR v1.1 was used to align clonotypes to the IMGT TRBV, TRBD and TRBJ reference segments. Analysis was restricted to V-J combinations with a frequency above 0.0001, which covered about 99% of repertoires. The TCS score was defined as the ratio of F50 (clonal expansion) to E x V (chaos), calculated using BLOSUM62-based TCRdist between CDR3 peptides within each V-J. Welch's t-statistics and random forest reduced fewer than 600 V-J features to 13, which were used in a naive Bayes classifier (R e1071). TCRdb reworked the public reads: Q25 trimming with fastp, MiXCR clone assembly, productive beta chains retained. Rows merge per CDR3 protein into single entries with the most common DNA and genes. The V and J calls, along with clone size, are taken from TCRdb and not from the paper's own processing. The sample table lists 200,000 to 300,000 distinct CDR3 sequences, around 26% of them with a count of one. The ten biggest clones cover under 40% of the sample.

V has 6 bases trimmed and J has 6 bases trimmed; junction bases matching no gene number 0. Including cysteine and phenylalanine, the CDR3 has 11 amino acids. The sequence is cut down to CDR3 DNA, 33 bases in frame from base 1. Ophthalmopathy patients had moderately to severely active disease, with a Clinical Activity Score of 3 or more, a NOSPECS grade of 4 or more, and a disease duration of less than 3 months. Exclusion was applied to patients with uncontrolled infections, other autoimmune diseases, pregnancy or lactation. Diagnoses relied on clinical symptoms, serum thyroxine and TRAb, thyroid ultrasound and orbital computed tomography. PBMCs were isolated from about 10 ml of fresh peripheral blood by Ficoll-Paque density gradient centrifugation. Trizol reagent was used to extract total RNA, and RNA quality was then checked on an Agilent 2100 Bioanalyzer. This sample was taken from a study of T cells in Graves' hyperthyroidism and ophthalmopathy (dated by TCRdb to 2018 to 2020). Study-level background: Peripheral blood was collected at initial diagnosis, before any treatment. A discovery cohort of about a hundred patients, roughly 45 with Graves' ophthalmopathy and about 58 with stable Graves' hyperthyroidism, was used to find distinguishing TCR V-J signatures. Prospective prediction of ophthalmopathy was tested in an independent validation cohort consisting of fewer than 20 hyperthyroidism patients and some 17 patients who later progressed to ophthalmopathy. The roughly 91 discovery patients were randomly divided into training and test sets at a 7:3 ratio. In about 6 Graves' hyperthyroidism patients, the study also compared T-cell repertoires from thyroid tissue with T-cell repertoires from blood. After sampling, hyperthyroidism patients received methimazole starting at 30 mg daily, and ophthalmopathy patients received high-dose intravenous methylprednisolone. TCR Vbeta CDR3 sequencing of 135 peripheral blood samples (under 45 ophthalmopathy, under 80 hyperthyroidism and some 17 progressor patients) is reported in the paper.

Results the study describes overall, beyond this receptor: In cross-validation, a model built on a 13 V-J signature told ophthalmopathy apart from stable hyperthyroidism with over 85% sensitivity and around 81% specificity, and in testing the same model reached 80%/75%. Most expanded thyroid clonotypes (frequency above 0.001) were also found in blood, which suggests that blood repertoires may mirror thyroid immune responses. Sample size was not statistically predetermined, and investigators were not blinded to group allocation. In validation, progression to ophthalmopathy was predicted by the model with around 71% sensitivity and around 75% specificity, a median of around 6.5 months before onset.

Sequencing used blood. The chain is made from TRBV12-3 or TRBV12-4 and TRBJ1-1; 8 bases in the middle match TRBD1. This receptor was obtained from a woman aged 40 to 55 with Graves' ophthalmopathy. The CDR3 in this case is CASSRGPEAFF. The DNA sequence follows: TGTGCCAGCAGCAGGGGGCCTGAAGCTTTCTTT.